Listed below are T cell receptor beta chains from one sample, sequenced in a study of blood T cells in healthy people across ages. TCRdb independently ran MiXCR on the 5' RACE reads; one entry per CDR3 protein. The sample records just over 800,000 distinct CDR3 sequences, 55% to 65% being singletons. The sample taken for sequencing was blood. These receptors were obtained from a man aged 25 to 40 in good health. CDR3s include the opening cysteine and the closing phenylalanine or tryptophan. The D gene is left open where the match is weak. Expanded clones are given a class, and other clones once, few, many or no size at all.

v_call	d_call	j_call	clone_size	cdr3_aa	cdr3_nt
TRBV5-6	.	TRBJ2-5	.	CVSSIRETQYF	TGTGTCAGCAGCATTAGAGAGACCCAGTACTTC
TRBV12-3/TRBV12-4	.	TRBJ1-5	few	CASSLAELSNQPQHF	TGTGCCAGCAGTTTAGCGGAGCTAAGCAATCAGCCCCAGCATTTT
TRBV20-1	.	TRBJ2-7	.	CSARVDADEQYF	TGCAGTGCTAGGGTGGATGCCGACGAGCAGTACTTC
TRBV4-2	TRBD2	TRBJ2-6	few	CASSLPLAGDRGANVLTF	TGTGCCAGCAGCCTTCCACTAGCGGGGGATCGTGGGGCCAACGTCCTGACTTTC
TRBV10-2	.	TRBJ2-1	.	CASSVKADEQFF	TGCGCCAGCAGCGTGAAGGCGGATGAGCAGTTCTTC
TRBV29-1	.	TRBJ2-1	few	CSVEDRGGAWEQFF	TGCAGCGTTGAAGATCGTGGGGGGGCGTGGGAGCAGTTCTTC
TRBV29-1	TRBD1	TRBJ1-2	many	CSVEGTGQGFRGYTF	TGCAGCGTTGAAGGCACTGGACAGGGGTTTCGTGGCTACACCTTC
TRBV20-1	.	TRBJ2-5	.	CSASEGGVSQETQYF	TGCAGTGCTAGTGAAGGTGGCGTCAGCCAAGAGACCCAGTACTTC
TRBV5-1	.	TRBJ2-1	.	CASSLEHPQGGSYNEQFF	TGCGCCAGCAGCTTGGAACATCCCCAAGGAGGGTCGTACAATGAGCAGTTCTTC
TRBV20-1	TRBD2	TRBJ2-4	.	CRVAGGNLQNIQYF	TGCAGGGTAGCGGGGGGAAATCTCCAAAACATTCAGTACTTC
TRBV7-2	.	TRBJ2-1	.	CASSYSLQGRGNEQFF	TGTGCCAGCAGCTACTCCCTACAGGGCCGAGGGAATGAGCAGTTCTTC
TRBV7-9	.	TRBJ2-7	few	CASSLAVPYEQYF	TGTGCCAGCAGCTTAGCGGTCCCCTACGAGCAGTACTTC
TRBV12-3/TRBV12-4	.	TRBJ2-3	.	CASSLGRGGTDTQYF	TGTGCCAGCAGTTTAGGGAGAGGGGGCACAGATACGCAGTATTTT
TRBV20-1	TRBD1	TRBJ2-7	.	CSARDLFGGQGADGSYEQYF	TGCAGTGCTAGAGATCTTTTTGGTGGACAGGGGGCTGACGGCTCCTACGAGCAGTACTTC
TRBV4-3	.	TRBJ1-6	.	CASSQAKGPSSYNSPLHF	TGCGCCAGCAGCCAAGCTAAGGGCCCAAGCTCCTATAATTCACCCCTCCACTTT
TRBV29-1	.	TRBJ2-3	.	CNAVRQIARDTQYF	TGCAACGCCGTAAGGCAAATAGCCCGAGATACGCAGTATTTT
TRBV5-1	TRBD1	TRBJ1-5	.	CASSLGTGGGQPQHF	TGCGCCAGCAGCCTGGGGACAGGGGGCGGTCAGCCCCAGCATTTT
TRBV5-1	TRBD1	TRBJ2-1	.	CASSLETGGDEQFF	TGCGCCAGCAGCTTAGAGACAGGGGGCGATGAGCAGTTCTTC
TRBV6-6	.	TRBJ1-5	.	CASLGGWTDPFQPQHF	TGTGCCAGCCTCGGGGGGTGGACCGACCCTTTTCAGCCCCAGCATTTT
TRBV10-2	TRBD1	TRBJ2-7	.	CASSESWTGADEQYF	TGCGCCAGCAGTGAGTCGTGGACAGGGGCAGACGAGCAGTACTTC
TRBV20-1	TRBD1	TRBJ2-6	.	CSARDLTGGGSGANVLTF	TGCAGTGCTAGAGACCTGACAGGGGGAGGCTCTGGGGCCAACGTCCTGACTTTC
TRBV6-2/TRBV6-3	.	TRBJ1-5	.	CASSIRERGNQPQHF	TGTGCCAGCAGTATCAGGGAGAGGGGCAATCAGCCCCAGCATTTT
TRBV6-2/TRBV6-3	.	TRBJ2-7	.	CATSPGYEQYF	TGTGCCACCTCGCCGGGGTACGAGCAGTACTTC
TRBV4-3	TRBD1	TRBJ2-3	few	CASSQLDRATDTQYF	TGCGCCAGCAGCCAACTCGACAGGGCCACAGATACGCAGTATTTT
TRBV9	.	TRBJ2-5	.	CASSPRGGPQETQYF	TGTGCCAGCAGCCCGAGAGGAGGCCCCCAAGAGACCCAGTACTTC
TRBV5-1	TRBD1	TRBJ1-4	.	CASSSTGTDNEKLFF	TGCGCCAGCAGCTCCACCGGGACAGATAATGAAAAACTGTTTTTT
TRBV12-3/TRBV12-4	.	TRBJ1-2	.	CASGYGYGYTF	TGTGCCAGCGGGTATGGGTACGGCTACACCTTC
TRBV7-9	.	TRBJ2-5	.	CASSPTGSYQETQYF	TGTGCCAGCAGCCCCACCGGGAGCTACCAAGAGACCCAGTACTTC
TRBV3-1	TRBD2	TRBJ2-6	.	CASSPWGGGASGANVLTF	TGTGCCAGCAGCCCCTGGGGCGGGGGGGCCTCTGGGGCCAACGTCCTGACTTTC
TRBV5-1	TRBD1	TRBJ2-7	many	CASSLLQGALLEQYF	TGCGCCAGCAGCTTGCTACAGGGGGCCCTTCTCGAGCAGTACTTC
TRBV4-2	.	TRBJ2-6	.	CASSQGNDISIQSGANVLTF	TGTGCCAGCAGCCAGGGGAACGACATCTCAATCCAATCTGGGGCCAACGTCCTGACTTTC
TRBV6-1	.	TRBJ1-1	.	CASSPPTGRVMDTEAFF	TGTGCCAGCAGCCCGCCCACAGGGAGGGTGATGGATACTGAAGCTTTCTTT
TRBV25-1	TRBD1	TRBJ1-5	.	CASSESATGGQPQHF	TGTGCCAGCAGTGAATCGGCGACAGGGGGTCAGCCCCAGCATTTT
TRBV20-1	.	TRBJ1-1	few	CSARRNKDTEAFF	TGCAGTGCTAGACGCAACAAGGACACTGAAGCTTTCTTT
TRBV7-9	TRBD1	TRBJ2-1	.	CASSLRTGVWGKFF	TGTGCCAGCAGCCTTCGGACAGGGGTATGGGGGAAGTTCTTC
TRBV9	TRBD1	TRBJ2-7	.	CASSARQGKTYEQYF	TGTGCCAGCAGCGCCAGACAGGGGAAGACCTACGAGCAGTACTTC
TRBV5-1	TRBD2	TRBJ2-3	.	CTSSLVSGTSVPDTQYF	TGCACCAGCAGCTTGGTGTCCGGGACTAGTGTTCCAGATACGCAGTATTTT